This entry lists 19 T cell receptor beta chains sequenced from one sample in a study of T-cell reconstitution after alpha-beta-depleted transplantation in children. Preparation of the TCRbeta library used unique molecular identifiers. TCRdb re-called the PCR reads through MiXCR, storing one row per CDR3 protein. Of 300,000 to 400,000 distinct CDR3 sequences detected, around 15% appear once; the ten largest clones hold about 41%. The specimen comprised PBMCs, mostly from graft donor cells, sampled 360 days after TCRalphabeta/CD19-depleted stem cell transplant. These receptor sequences come from a male patient aged 2 to 10 who had a stem cell transplant for acute lymphoblastic leukemia, so the T cells may come from the graft donor.

The sample holds a few counts of this clonotype. The chain couples TRBV12-3 or TRBV12-4 to TRBJ2-3, with D possibly being TRBD2 (6 bases). V was clipped by 6 bases and J by 2 bases, with 15 bases between them. This CDR3 spans 15 amino acids. CDR3 region: CASRDTSQVTDTQYF. Here the CDR3 DNA reads TGTGCCAGCAGGGACACTAGCCAAGTCACAGATACGCAGTATTTT.

There are a few counts of this clonotype. The rearrangement joins TRBV4-3 to TRBJ2-3; unclear D gene. V gave up 3 bases and J gave up 4 bases, with 8 bases separating them. The germline gives CDR1 LGHNA, CDR2 YSLEER. This CDR3 contains 13 residues. The CDR3 DNA sequence: TGCGCCAGCAGCCACCTAACTCCAGATACGCAGTATTTT. Its protein is CASSHLTPDTQYF.

The genes are TRBV6-1 and TRBJ1-1; 7 bases line up with TRBD1. Germline V gene lookup returns CDR1 MNHNS and CDR2 SASEGT. The CDR3 has 14 amino acids. J lost 5 bases, V lost 4 bases, and 7 bases had no gene match. CDR3 loop: CASSGIQGRTEAFF. The CDR3 nucleotides read TGTGCCAGCAGTGGTATACAGGGGAGGACTGAAGCTTTCTTT.

This clonotype was counted ten times or more. The rearrangement links TRBV19 to TRBJ2-6; no clear D gene. The CDR3 runs to 14 residues. Germline V CDR1 and CDR2: LNHDA, SQIVND (reference sequence). The V end was cut by 3 bases, the J end by 4 bases, with 7 bases between. CDR3 amino acids: CASSIDRGANVLTF. The CDR3 bases are TGTGCCAGTAGTATTGATAGAGGGGCCAACGTCCTGACTTTC.

The gene calls are TRBV29-1 and TRBJ2-7; D not resolved. V was cut by 3 bases and J by 3 bases, with 9 bases left in between. The CDR3 loop spans 12 amino acids. Germline CDR1 reads SQVTM; CDR2 reads ANQGSEA. Here the CDR3 reads CSVEEGNYEQYF. The CDR3 DNA is TGCAGCGTTGAGGAAGGGAACTACGAGCAGTACTTC.

This clonotype was detected many times. J is TRBJ2-1 and V is TRBV12-3 or TRBV12-4, with TRBD2 identical over 7 bases. This CDR3 region has 13 residues. Unmatched junction bases numbered 2, after V lost 0 bases and J lost 9 bases. The CDR3 DNA is TGTGCCAGCAGTTTAGCGCGGGGGATTGAGCAGTTCTTC. This translates into CASSLARGIEQFF.

The chain combines TRBV7-8 with TRBJ2-5; 7 nucleotides line up with TRBD2. The V gene end was trimmed by 2 bases and the J gene end by 4 bases; junction bases not matched to a gene: 10. The germline V gene encodes CDR1 SGHVS and CDR2 FQNEAQ. The CDR3 totals 16 residues. This CDR3 is CASSLYSREVAETQYF. The DNA of the CDR3 is TGTGCCAGCAGCTTATACTCCCGGGAGGTAGCAGAGACCCAGTACTTC.

V and J are TRBV11-1 and TRBJ2-5; D tentatively reads TRBD1 or TRBD2 (6 bases each). This CDR3 region has 17 residues. V gave up 1 base and J gave up 6 bases, with 21 bases separating them. Germline V gives CDR1 SGHAT, CDR2 FQDESV (reference sequence). The CDR3 here is CASSLEGGVEHRKTQYF. CDR3 DNA: TGTGCCAGCAGCTTAGAGGGGGGCGTGGAACACCGGAAGACCCAGTACTTC.

J is TRBJ2-1 and V is TRBV4-3; D not resolved. Trimming shortened V by 0 bases and J by 6 bases, and 9 bases separated the two germline ends. The germline V gene has CDR1 LGHNA and CDR2 YSLEER. This CDR3 has 14 amino acids. DNA of the CDR3: TGCGCCAGCAGCCAAGATGGCGGACCCAATGAGCAGTTCTTC. Its protein is CASSQDGGPNEQFF.

This rearrangement joins TRBV6-5 to TRBJ1-1; weak D call: TRBD1 (5 bases). The V gene lost 6 bases and the J gene lost 8 bases, with 13 bases spanning the gap. Germline V gene sequence: CDR1 MNHEY, CDR2 SVGAGI. This CDR3 has 12 residues. Written as DNA, the CDR3 is TGTGCCAGCAGGTCGGGACGAAGGGAAGCTTTCTTT. The encoded protein is CASRSGRREAFF.

Ten or more counts support this clonotype. The CDR3 sequence is CASSYLLGRPYNSPLHF. CDR3 nucleotide sequence: TGTGCCAGCAGTTACCTACTGGGACGGCCCTATAATTCACCCCTCCACTTT. The rearrangement joins TRBV6-5 to TRBJ1-6; TRBD1 is a possible D gene (5 bases). Trimming left V 2 bases short and J 2 bases short, with 13 bases between. Germline V gives CDR1 MNHEY, CDR2 SVGAGI. The CDR3 is made up of 17 amino acids.

This clonotype showed up just a few times. The chain carries TRBV28 and TRBJ2-3; D unclear. Trimming left V 4 bases short and J 2 bases short, with 13 bases between. The CDR3 has 15 residues. Germline V gene lookup returns CDR1 MDHEN and CDR2 SYDVKM. CDR3 nucleotides: TGTGCCAGCAGTTCCCGGGCTGCAATCACAGATACGCAGTATTTT. Translating it yields CASSSRAAITDTQYF.

The gene calls are TRBV20-1 and TRBJ2-7, with D perhaps TRBD2 (6 bases). CDR1 is DFQATT and CDR2 is SNEGSKA in the germline V gene (reference sequence). The CDR3 extends over 12 amino acids. Between the trimmed V and J ends, which lost 0 bases and 12 bases, there was a span of 15 bases. The DNA of the CDR3 is TGCAGTGCTAGAGATGGGGCTAGCGAACCGTACTTC. Translating gives CSARDGASEPYF.

J is TRBJ1-1 and V is TRBV14, with D perhaps TRBD1 (6 bases). CDR3 length: 14 amino acids. Germline CDR1 and CDR2: SGHDN and FVKESK. V gave up 2 bases and J gave up 4 bases, with 11 bases separating them. For the CDR3, the DNA is TGTGCCAGCAGCCAACAGAACAGGGTCACTGAAGCTTTCTTT. Translated: CASSQQNRVTEAFF.

A few counts support this clonotype. This chain connects TRBV5-6 to TRBJ2-3, with D unclear. This CDR3 comprises 13 residues. The V gene lost 2 bases and the J gene lost 0 bases, with 4 bases spanning the gap. Germline CDR1 reads SGHDT; CDR2 reads YYEEEE. As DNA, the CDR3 is TGTGCCAGCAGCTTTGCCAGCACAGATACGCAGTATTTT. Residues: CASSFASTDTQYF.

This clonotype was observed a few times. V is TRBV5-4 and J is TRBJ1-4; TRBD1 is a possible D gene (5 bases). Germline CDR1 and CDR2: SGHNT and YYREEE (reference sequence). The CDR3 is 14 residues long. The V end lost 0 bases, the J end lost 3 bases, and 6 bases lay between the germline ends. The CDR3 reads CASSLGGANEKLFF. In nucleotides, the CDR3 is TGTGCCAGCAGCTTGGGGGGGGCTAATGAAAAACTGTTTTTT.

This clonotype was detected ten times or more. The J gene is TRBJ2-7, the V gene TRBV2, with D tentatively TRBD2 (5 bases). The V gene lost 8 bases and the J gene lost 3 bases, with 5 bases spanning the gap. The V gene's germline CDR1 is SNHLY and CDR2 FYNNEI. The CDR3 is made up of 10 amino acids. CDR3 coding DNA: TGTGCCAGCCGGGACTACGAGCAGTACTTC. This encodes CASRDYEQYF.

V is TRBV5-1 and J is TRBJ2-1; D perhaps matches TRBD2 (6 bases). The CDR3 consists of 16 residues. V was clipped by 0 bases and J by 2 bases, with 12 bases between them. Germline-derived CDR1 and CDR2 are SGHRS and YFSETQ. The CDR3 loop reads CASSLAGGNAYNEQFF. The DNA of the CDR3 is TGCGCCAGCAGCTTGGCGGGCGGGAACGCCTACAATGAGCAGTTCTTC.

The rearrangement joins TRBV7-2 to TRBJ2-7; perhaps D is TRBD1 or TRBD2 (5 bases each). V lost 5 bases to trimming and J lost 5 bases, with 16 bases between them. The CDR3 consists of 14 residues. The germline gives CDR1 SGHTA, CDR2 FQGNSA. The CDR3 spells CASSPGTGSDEQYF. Written as DNA, the CDR3 is TGTGCCAGCAGCCCGGGAACAGGATCTGACGAGCAGTACTTC.